Following are 20 T cell receptor beta chains from one sample sequenced in a study of cytomegalovirus exposure and HLA in healthy donors. TCRdb's copy holds only in-frame clones and misses some; the assay was immunoSEQ multiplex PCR. This sample carries 60,000 to 85,000 clones, 94% of them seen once, and the ten largest clones take about 1.4%. Sequenced material: PBMCs. The source of these receptors is a young man in good health and CMV-seropositive.

V usage is TRBV9 and J usage is TRBJ2-3; 8 nucleotides align to TRBD1. The V and J ends lost 3 bases and 5 bases, in that order; junction bases with no gene match: 11. The CDR3 covers 16 residues. Germline V gives CDR1 SGDLS, CDR2 YYNGEE. The CDR3 is CASSAPRLDREDTQYF. In DNA form, the CDR3 reads TGTGCCAGCAGCGCACCCCGCTTGGACAGGGAAGATACGCAGTATTTT.

The V gene is TRBV15, the J gene TRBJ2-3; 8 positions agree with TRBD2. CDR1 is LNHNV, CDR2 YYDKDF, per germline (reference sequence). The CDR3 sequence is 16 residues long. Trimming took 6 bases from V and 5 from J; bases not matched to a gene: 13. CDR3 in amino acids: CATRNPGGAGKDTQYF. The DNA of the CDR3 is TGTGCCACCAGGAACCCCGGGGGGGCGGGAAAAGATACGCAGTATTTT.

The CDR3: CASSPGLAGGPGDTQYF. Written as DNA, the CDR3 is TGTGCCAGCAGCCCAGGACTAGCGGGAGGGCCCGGAGATACGCAGTATTTT. The chain combines TRBV27 with TRBJ2-3; 15 bases fit TRBD2. J lost 5 bases, V lost 6 bases, and 9 bases had no gene match. This CDR3 contains 17 residues. The germline gives CDR1 MNHEY, CDR2 SMNVEV (reference sequence).

This chain connects TRBV28 to TRBJ1-1, with TRBD1 identical over 7 bases. The CDR3 is 15 residues long. V gave up 2 bases and J gave up 0 bases; unmatched junction bases: 3. Germline CDR1 is MDHEN and CDR2 is SYDVKM. CDR3 region: CASSLVDRMNTEAFF. In DNA form, the CDR3 reads TGTGCCAGCAGTTTAGTGGACAGGATGAACACTGAAGCTTTCTTT.

The V gene is TRBV6-5, the J gene TRBJ2-7, with 7 bases lining up with TRBD1. This CDR3 region has 13 residues. Per the germline V gene, CDR1 is MNHEY and CDR2 is SVGAGI. The trim removed 6 bases at V and 0 bases at J, leaving 2 bases unmatched. CDR3 in amino acids: CASRDRSSYEQYF. The CDR3 region has the DNA TGTGCCAGCAGGGACAGGAGCTCCTACGAGCAGTACTTC.

This clone appeared a single time. The chain links TRBV5-4 to TRBJ2-5; TRBD2 matches 14 bases. This CDR3 has 18 amino acids. J was trimmed by 1 base and V by 3 bases; bases with no gene match: 8. The germline V gene has CDR1 SGHNT and CDR2 YYREEE (reference sequence). CDR3 DNA sequence: TGTGCCAGCAGCTATCGACTAGCGGGAGGGCGGGGCCAAGAGACCCAGTACTTC. This translates into CASSYRLAGGRGQETQYF.

The J gene is TRBJ2-1, the V gene TRBV19, with TRBD2 matching 8 bases. V shed 2 bases and J 2 bases; nucleotides not matched to a gene: 2. Germline CDR1 and CDR2: LNHDA and SQIVND (reference sequence). The CDR3 runs 15 residues. CDR3 residues: CASSISGGTYNEQFF. The CDR3 DNA sequence: TGTGCCAGTAGTATATCGGGAGGGACCTACAATGAGCAGTTCTTC.

V gene TRBV19 combines with J gene TRBJ2-7; 11 bases are shared with TRBD2. Unmatched junction bases numbered 4, after V lost 5 bases and J lost 1 base. Per germline, CDR1 LNHDA and CDR2 SQIVND (reference sequence). This CDR3 contains 15 residues. The CDR3 here is CASSVLAGGSYEQYF. CDR3 coding DNA: TGTGCCAGTAGTGTTCTAGCGGGAGGTTCCTACGAGCAGTACTTC.

The rearrangement links TRBV25-1 to TRBJ2-1, with 9 bases that match TRBD2. The V gene's germline CDR1 is MGHDK and CDR2 SYGVNS. CDR3 length equals 16 residues. With 7 bases clipped from V and 6 bases from J, the junction kept 13 bases outside the gene matches. The CDR3 sequence is CASTPEGTSSGNEQFF. CDR3 bases: TGTGCCAGCACCCCCGAGGGGACTAGCAGCGGCAATGAGCAGTTCTTC.

CDR3 sequence (DNA): TGTGCCAGCACCCCATGGGGGGGTAACTATGGCTACACCTTC. Encoded protein: CASTPWGGNYGYTF. V and J are TRBV6-4 and TRBJ1-2, with D perhaps TRBD1 (5 bases). V was cut by 7 bases and J by 1 base, with 13 bases left in between. The CDR3 covers 14 residues. Germline V gene sequence: CDR1 MRHNA, CDR2 SNTAGT.

This clone was recorded once. The chain recombines TRBV11-2 with TRBJ2-3, with 7 bases aligning to TRBD2. The CDR3 length is 18 residues. Germline lookup yields CDR1 SGHAT and CDR2 FQNNGV. V shed 5 bases, J shed 0 bases, and the junction held 14 bases outside the gene matches. DNA for the CDR3: TGTGCCAGCAGCCGACTCGGGGCTAGCGGCTCTAGCACAGATACGCAGTATTTT. This gives the protein CASSRLGASGSSTDTQYF.

The chain is built from TRBV10-3 and TRBJ1-2, with no clear D. This CDR3 spans 14 amino acids. The V and J ends lost 10 bases and 6 bases respectively, with 21 bases between them. In germline, CDR1 is ENHRY, CDR2 SYGVKD. DNA of the CDR3: TGTGCCACCACGGTCCAGAGAACCGGAGATGGCTACACCTTC. This sequence encodes CATTVQRTGDGYTF.

The gene calls are TRBV7-9 and TRBJ2-1, with 9 bases identical to TRBD2. There are 16 residues in the CDR3. J lost 4 bases, V lost 2 bases, and 6 bases had no gene match. CDR1 SEHNR and CDR2 FQNEAQ come from the germline V gene (reference sequence). CDR3 DNA sequence: TGTGCCAGCAGCTTACCAGTCCTAGCGGGATACAATGAGCAGTTCTTC. It specifies CASSLPVLAGYNEQFF.

This clone has a single count. The chain recombines TRBV4-1 with TRBJ2-5, with 9 bases lining up with TRBD2. The CDR3 has 16 residues. V gave up 0 bases and J gave up 5 bases; unmatched junction bases: 7. Germline V gene data show CDR1 as MGHRA and CDR2 as YSYEKL. This CDR3 is CASSQDGSGSRETQYF. The DNA of the CDR3 is TGCGCCAGCAGCCAAGACGGTAGCGGGAGCCGGGAGACCCAGTACTTC.

The chain has TRBV7-9 and TRBJ1-5; 10 nucleotides align to TRBD1. With 3 bases clipped from V and 2 bases from J, the junction kept 4 bases outside the gene matches. The CDR3 has 16 residues. Per the germline V gene, CDR1 is SEHNR and CDR2 is FQNEAQ (reference sequence). The CDR3 sequence: CASSFSGTGGNQPQHF. CDR3 DNA sequence: TGTGCCAGCAGCTTCTCCGGGACAGGGGGCAATCAGCCCCAGCATTTT.

Written as DNA, the CDR3 is TGTGCCAGCAGGCCCACTAGCGGGGGCCACTACGAGCAGTACTTC. Translated, it gives CASRPTSGGHYEQYF. This chain joins TRBV6-5 and TRBJ2-7; 11 nucleotides line up with TRBD2. This CDR3 is built from 15 residues. Trimming took 6 bases from V and 3 from J; bases not matched to a gene: 7. Germline V gene data show CDR1 as MNHEY and CDR2 as SVGAGI.

The CDR3 spells CASTGPGWEQYF. For the CDR3, the DNA is TGTGCCAGCACGGGTCCGGGGTGGGAGCAGTACTTC. This chain links TRBV27 with TRBJ2-7; TRBD2 might be the D (5 bases). CDR1 is MNHEY, CDR2 SMNVEV, per germline (reference sequence). This CDR3 region has 12 residues. Trimming took off 7 bases at V and 7 bases at J, with 14 bases between the two ends.

The chain employs TRBV5-1 and TRBJ1-1, with a tentative D call TRBD1 (5 bases). Germline assignment: CDR1 SGHRS and CDR2 YFSETQ. V was shortened by 2 bases and J by 6 bases, with 11 bases between the two germline ends. The CDR3 runs 13 residues. Here the CDR3 DNA reads TGCGCCAGCAGCTTTTTCGGGGGGGCTGAAGCTTTCTTT. It specifies CASSFFGGAEAFF.

This clone came up a few times. This chain connects TRBV18 to TRBJ2-7; 8 bases match TRBD2. V was clipped by 3 bases and J by 4 bases; unmatched bases: 8. Germline CDR1 KGHSH, CDR2 LQKENI. The CDR3 runs 15 residues. The CDR3 DNA follows: TGTGCCAGCTCACCTCCAGCGGGGGCATCGTACGAGCAGTACTTC. It is translated as CASSPPAGASYEQYF.

The table lists this clone with a count of one. V and J are TRBV7-9 and TRBJ1-4; D possibly corresponds to TRBD1 (6 bases). Germline V gene lookup returns CDR1 SEHNR and CDR2 FQNEAQ (reference sequence). CDR3 length: 16 amino acids. The V end was cut by 5 bases, the J end by 7 bases, with 20 bases between. The CDR3 reads CASSIPPGHGVEKLFF. CDR3 DNA: TGTGCCAGCAGCATCCCTCCGGGACATGGAGTTGAAAAACTGTTTTTT.